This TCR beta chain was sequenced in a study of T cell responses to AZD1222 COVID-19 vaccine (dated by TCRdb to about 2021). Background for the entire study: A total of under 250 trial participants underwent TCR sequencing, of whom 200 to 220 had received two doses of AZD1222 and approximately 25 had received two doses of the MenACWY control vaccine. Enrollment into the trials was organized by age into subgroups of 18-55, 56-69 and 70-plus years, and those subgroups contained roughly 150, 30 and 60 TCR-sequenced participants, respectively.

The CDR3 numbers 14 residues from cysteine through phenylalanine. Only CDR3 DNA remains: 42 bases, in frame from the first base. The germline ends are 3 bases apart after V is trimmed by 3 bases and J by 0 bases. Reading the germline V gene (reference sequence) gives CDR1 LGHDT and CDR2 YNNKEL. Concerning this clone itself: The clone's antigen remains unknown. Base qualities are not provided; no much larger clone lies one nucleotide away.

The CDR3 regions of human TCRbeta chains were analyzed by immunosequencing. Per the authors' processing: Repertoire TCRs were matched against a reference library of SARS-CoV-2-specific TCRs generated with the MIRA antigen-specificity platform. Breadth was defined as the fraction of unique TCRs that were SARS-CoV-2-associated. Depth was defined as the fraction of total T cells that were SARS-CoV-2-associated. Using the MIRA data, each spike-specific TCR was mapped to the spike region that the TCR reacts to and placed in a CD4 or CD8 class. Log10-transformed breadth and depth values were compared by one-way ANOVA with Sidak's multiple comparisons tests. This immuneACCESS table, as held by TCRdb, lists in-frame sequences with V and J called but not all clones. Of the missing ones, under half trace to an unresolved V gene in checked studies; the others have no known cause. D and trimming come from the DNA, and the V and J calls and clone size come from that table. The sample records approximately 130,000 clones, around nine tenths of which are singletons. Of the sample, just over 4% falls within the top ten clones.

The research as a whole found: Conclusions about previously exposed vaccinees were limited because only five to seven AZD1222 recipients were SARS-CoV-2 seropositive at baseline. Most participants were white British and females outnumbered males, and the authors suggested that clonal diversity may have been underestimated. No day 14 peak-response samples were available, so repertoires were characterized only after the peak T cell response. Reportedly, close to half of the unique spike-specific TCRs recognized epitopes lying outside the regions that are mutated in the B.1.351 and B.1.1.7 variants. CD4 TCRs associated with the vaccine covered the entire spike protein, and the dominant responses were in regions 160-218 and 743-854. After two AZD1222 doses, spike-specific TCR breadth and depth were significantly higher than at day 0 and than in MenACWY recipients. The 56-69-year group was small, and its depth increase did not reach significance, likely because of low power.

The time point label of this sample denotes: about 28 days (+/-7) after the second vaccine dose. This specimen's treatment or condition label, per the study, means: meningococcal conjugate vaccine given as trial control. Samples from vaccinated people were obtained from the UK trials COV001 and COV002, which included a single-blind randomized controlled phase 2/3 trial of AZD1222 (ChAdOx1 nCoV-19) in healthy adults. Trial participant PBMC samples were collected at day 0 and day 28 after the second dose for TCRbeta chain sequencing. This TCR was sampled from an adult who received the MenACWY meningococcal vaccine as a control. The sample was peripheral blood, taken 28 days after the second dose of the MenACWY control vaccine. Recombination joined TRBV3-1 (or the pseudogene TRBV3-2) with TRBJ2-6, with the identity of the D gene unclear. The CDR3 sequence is CASSQNSGANVLTF. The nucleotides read TGTGCCAGCAGCCAGAACTCTGGGGCCAACGTCCTGACTTTC.